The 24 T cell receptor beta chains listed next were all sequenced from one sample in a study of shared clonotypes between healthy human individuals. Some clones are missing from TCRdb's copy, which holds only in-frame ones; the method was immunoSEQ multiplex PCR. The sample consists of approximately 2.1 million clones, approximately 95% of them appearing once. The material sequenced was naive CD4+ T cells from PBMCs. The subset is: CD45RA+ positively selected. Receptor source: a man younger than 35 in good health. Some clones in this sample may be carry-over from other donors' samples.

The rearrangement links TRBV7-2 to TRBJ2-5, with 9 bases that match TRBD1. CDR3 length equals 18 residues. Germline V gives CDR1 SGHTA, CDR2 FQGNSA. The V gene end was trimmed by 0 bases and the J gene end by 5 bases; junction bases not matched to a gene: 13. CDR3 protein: CASSLAFVATGGWETQYF. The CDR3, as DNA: TGTGCCAGCAGCTTAGCCTTTGTCGCGACAGGGGGTTGGGAGACCCAGTACTTC.

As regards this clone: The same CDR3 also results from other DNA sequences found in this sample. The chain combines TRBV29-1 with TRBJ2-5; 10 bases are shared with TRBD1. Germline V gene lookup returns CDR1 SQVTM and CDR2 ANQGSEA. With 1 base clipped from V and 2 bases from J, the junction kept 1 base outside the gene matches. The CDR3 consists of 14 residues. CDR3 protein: CSVEGTGGQETQYF. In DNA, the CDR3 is TGCAGCGTTGAAGGGACAGGGGGACAAGAGACCCAGTACTTC. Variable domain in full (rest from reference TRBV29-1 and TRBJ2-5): SAVISQKPSRDICQRGTSLTIQCQVDSQVTMMFWYRQQPGQSLTLIATANQGSEATYESGFVIDKFPISRPNLTFSTLTVSNMSPEDSSIYLCSVEGTGGQETQYFGPGTRLLVL.

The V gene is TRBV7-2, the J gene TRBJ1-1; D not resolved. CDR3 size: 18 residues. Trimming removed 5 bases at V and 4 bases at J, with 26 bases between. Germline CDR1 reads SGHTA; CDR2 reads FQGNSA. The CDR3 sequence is CASSPRIRALGFTTEAFF. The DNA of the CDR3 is TGTGCCAGCAGCCCAAGAATCCGGGCTTTGGGGTTCACCACTGAAGCTTTCTTT.

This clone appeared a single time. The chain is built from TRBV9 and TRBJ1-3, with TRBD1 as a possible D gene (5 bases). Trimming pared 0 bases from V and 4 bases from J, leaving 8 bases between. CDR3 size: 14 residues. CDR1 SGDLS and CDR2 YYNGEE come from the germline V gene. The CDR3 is CASSVAGRGNTIYF. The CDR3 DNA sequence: TGTGCCAGCAGCGTAGCAGGGCGGGGAAACACCATATATTTT.

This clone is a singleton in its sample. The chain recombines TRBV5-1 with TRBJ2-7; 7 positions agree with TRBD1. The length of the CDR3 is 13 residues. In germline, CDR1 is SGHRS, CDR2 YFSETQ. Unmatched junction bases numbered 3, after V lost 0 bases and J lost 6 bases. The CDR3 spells CASSLVTGTEQYF. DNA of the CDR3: TGCGCCAGCAGCTTGGTGACAGGGACCGAGCAGTACTTC.

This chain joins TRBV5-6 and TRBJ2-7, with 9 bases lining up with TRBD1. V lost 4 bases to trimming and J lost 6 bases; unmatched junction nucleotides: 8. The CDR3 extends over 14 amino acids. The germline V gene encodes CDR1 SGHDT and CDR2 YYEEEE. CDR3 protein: CASSPGTGSGEQYF. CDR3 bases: TGTGCCAGCAGCCCCGGGACAGGGTCAGGCGAGCAGTACTTC.

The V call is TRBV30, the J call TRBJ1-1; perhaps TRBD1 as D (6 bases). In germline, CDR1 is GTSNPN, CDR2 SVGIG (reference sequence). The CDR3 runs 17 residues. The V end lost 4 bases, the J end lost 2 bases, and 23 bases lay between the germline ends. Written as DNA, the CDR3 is TGTGCCTGGATTCTAAAACTGGGGGCCCTGTCAAACACTGAAGCTTTCTTT. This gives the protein CAWILKLGALSNTEAFF.

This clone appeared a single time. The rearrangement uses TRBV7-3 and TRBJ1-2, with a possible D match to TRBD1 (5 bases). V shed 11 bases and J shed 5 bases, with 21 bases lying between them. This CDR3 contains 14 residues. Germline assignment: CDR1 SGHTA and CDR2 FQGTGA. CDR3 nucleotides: TGTGCCGCAAGGGACTCCGGCAAAGGATATGGCTACACCTTC. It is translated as CAARDSGKGYGYTF.

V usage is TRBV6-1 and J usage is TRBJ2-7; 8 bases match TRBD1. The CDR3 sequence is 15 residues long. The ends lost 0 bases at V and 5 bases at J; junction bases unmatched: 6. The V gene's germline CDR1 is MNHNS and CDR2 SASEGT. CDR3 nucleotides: TGTGCCAGCAGTGAAGCCGGGACAGGTTACCACGAGCAGTACTTC. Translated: CASSEAGTGYHEQYF.

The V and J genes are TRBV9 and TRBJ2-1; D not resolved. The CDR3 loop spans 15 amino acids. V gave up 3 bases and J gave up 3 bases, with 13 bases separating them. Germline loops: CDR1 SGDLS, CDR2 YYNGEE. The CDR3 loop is CASSDLPDHYNEQFF. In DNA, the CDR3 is TGTGCCAGCAGCGACCTCCCCGACCACTACAATGAGCAGTTCTTC. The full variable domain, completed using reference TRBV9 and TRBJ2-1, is DSGVTQTPKHLITATGQRVTLRCSPRSGDLSVYWYQQSLDQGLQFLIQYYNGEERAKGNILERFSAQQFPDLHSELNLSSLELGDSALYFCASSDLPDHYNEQFFGPGTRLTVL.

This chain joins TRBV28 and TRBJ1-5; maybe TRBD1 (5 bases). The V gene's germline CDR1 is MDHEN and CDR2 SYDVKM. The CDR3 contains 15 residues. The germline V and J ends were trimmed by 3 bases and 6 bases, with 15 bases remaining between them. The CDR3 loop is CASSFRGALAQPQHF. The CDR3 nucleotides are TGTGCCAGCAGTTTCCGAGGGGCCCTTGCTCAGCCCCAGCATTTT. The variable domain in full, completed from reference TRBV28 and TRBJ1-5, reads DVKVTQSSRYLVKRTGEKVFLECVQDMDHENMFWYRQDPGLGLRLIYFSYDVKMKEKGDIPEGYSVSREKKERFSLILESASTNQTSMYLCASSFRGALAQPQHFGDGTRLSIL.

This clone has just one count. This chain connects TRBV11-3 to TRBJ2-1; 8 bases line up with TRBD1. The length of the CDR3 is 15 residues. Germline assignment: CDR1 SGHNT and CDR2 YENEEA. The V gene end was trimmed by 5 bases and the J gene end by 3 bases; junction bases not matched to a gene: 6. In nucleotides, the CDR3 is TGTGCCAGCAGCGCAAGACAGGGGAGCTACAATGAGCAGTTCTTC. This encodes CASSARQGSYNEQFF.

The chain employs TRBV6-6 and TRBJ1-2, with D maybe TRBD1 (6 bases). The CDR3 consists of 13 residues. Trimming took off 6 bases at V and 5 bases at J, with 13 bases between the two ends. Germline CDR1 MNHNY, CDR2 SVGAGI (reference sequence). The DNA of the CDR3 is TGTGCCAGCAGGATCGACAGGTCTTATGGCTACACCTTC. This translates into CASRIDRSYGYTF.

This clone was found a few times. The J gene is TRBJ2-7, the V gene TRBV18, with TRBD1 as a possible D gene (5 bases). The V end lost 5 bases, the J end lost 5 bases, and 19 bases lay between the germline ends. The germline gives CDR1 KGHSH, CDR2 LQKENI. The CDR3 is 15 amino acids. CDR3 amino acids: CASSGALVRGHEQYF. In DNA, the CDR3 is TGTGCCAGCTCAGGGGCCTTAGTAAGGGGCCACGAGCAGTACTTC.

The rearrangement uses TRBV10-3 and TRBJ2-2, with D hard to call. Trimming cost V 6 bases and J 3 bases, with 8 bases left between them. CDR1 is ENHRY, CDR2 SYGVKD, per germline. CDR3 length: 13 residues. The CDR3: CAIRLYDTGELFF. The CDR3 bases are TGTGCCATCAGACTATATGACACCGGGGAGCTGTTTTTT.

This CDR3 is CASSLFPGSSGNTIYF. The DNA for the CDR3 is TGTGCCAGCAGTTTATTTCCCGGGAGCTCTGGAAACACCATATATTTT. The chain has TRBV28 and TRBJ1-3; no clear D gene. The CDR3 has 16 residues. Per germline, CDR1 MDHEN and CDR2 SYDVKM. Trimming took 1 base from V and 0 from J, leaving 10 bases between them.

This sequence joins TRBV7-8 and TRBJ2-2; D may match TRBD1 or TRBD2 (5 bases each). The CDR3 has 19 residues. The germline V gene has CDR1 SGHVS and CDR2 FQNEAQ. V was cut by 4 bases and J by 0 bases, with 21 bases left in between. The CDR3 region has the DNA TGTGCCAGCAGCTCGAGGGGCACAGGCGCCATTCCGAACACCGGGGAGCTGTTTTTT. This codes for CASSSRGTGAIPNTGELFF.

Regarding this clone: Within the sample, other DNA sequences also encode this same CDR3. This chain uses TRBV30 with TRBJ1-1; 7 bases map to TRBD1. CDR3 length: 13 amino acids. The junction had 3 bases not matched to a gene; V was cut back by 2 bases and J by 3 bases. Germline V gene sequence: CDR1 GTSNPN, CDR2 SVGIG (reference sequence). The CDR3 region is CAWSRDRDTEAFF. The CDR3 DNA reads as TGTGCCTGGAGTCGTGACAGGGACACTGAAGCTTTCTTT.

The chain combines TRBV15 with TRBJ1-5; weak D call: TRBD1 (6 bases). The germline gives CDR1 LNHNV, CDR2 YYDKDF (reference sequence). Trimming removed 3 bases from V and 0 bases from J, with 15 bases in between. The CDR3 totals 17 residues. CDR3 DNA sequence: TGTGCCACCAGCAGGGACAGCAACTTAAATAGCAATCAGCCCCAGCATTTT. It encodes CATSRDSNLNSNQPQHF.

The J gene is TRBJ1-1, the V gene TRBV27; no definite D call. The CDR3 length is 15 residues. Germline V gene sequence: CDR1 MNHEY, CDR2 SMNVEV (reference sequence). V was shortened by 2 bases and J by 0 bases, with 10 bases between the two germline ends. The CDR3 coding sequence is TGTGCCAGCAGTTTACGGTCTTCAATGAACACTGAAGCTTTCTTT. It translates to CASSLRSSMNTEAFF.

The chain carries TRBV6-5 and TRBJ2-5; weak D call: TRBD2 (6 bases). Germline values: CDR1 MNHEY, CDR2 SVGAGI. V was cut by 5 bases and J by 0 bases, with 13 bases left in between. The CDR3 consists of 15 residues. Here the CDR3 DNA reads TGTGCCAGCAGTACTTCTCGCGGGAACCAAGAGACCCAGTACTTC. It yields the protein CASSTSRGNQETQYF.

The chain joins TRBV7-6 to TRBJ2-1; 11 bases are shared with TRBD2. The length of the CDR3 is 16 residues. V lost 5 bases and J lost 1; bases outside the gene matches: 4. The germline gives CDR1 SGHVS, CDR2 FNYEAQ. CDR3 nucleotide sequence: TGTGCCAGCAGCAAACGACTAGCGGGGTCCTACAATGAGCAGTTCTTC. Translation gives CASSKRLAGSYNEQFF.

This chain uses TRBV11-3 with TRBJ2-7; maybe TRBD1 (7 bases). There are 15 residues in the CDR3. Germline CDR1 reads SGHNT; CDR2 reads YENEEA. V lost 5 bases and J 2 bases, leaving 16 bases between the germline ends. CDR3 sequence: CASSRGQGEAYEQYF. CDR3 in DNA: TGTGCCAGCAGCCGTGGCCAGGGGGAGGCCTACGAGCAGTACTTC.

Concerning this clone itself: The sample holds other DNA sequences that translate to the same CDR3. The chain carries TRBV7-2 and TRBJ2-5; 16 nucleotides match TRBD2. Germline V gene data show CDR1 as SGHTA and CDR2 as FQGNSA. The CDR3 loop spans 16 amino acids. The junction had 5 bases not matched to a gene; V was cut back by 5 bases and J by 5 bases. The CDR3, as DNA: TGTGCCAGCAGCCCGGGACTAGCGGGAGGGGCGGAGACCCAGTACTTC. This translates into CASSPGLAGGAETQYF.